The source of this T cell receptor (beta chain) is a study of read filtering for tumor transcriptome and immune sequencing. Study-level background: By R-ISS, stages I, II and III held around 8, 16 and 7 patients. Study-level findings and limits: Without single-read clonotypes, shared clonotype proportions correlated more between IR-seq and RNA-seq.

Every patient had bone marrow sampled while the disease was active. This clonotype was detected ten times or more. Its target is unknown. Trimming removed 7 bases from V and 0 bases from J, with 14 bases in between. This CDR3 has 14 residues. Per germline, CDR1 GTSNPN and CDR2 SVGIG (reference sequence). This library used roughly 370 ng RNA and molecular barcoded adaptors spanning alpha/delta and beta/gamma chains. From the reads, TCRdb called clonotypes with MiXCR, one entry per CDR3 protein. Here the sample spans some 120,000 distinct CDR3 sequences, about an eighth being singletons. The clonotype comes from a donor older than 35 with multiple myeloma. The sequenced material came from a population of CD138-negative cells sorted from bone marrow. The genes are TRBV30 and TRBJ2-3; D possibly corresponds to TRBD2 (6 bases). The CDR3 DNA reads TGTGCCTATGATAGCGGAACTAGCACAGATACGCAGTATTTT. It translates to CAYDSGTSTDTQYF.